The 30 T cell receptor beta chains in this list originate from one sample, sequenced in a study of cytomegalovirus exposure and HLA in healthy donors. Vbeta (60) and Jbeta (13) primers were used in the PCR. Sequencing used immunoSEQ multiplex PCR; TCRdb keeps in-frame clones, though not all of them. This table holds 82,000 or so clones, 60% to 80% found once. Source material: PBMCs. Every receptor here comes from a woman aged 50 to 60 in good health and CMV-seropositive.

This clone was observed a handful of times. The chain is built from TRBV10-3 and TRBJ2-1; the match to TRBD1 covers 7 bases. V lost 6 bases and J lost 5; bases outside the gene matches: 10. The CDR3 sequence is 15 residues long. The germline V gene has CDR1 ENHRY and CDR2 SYGVKD. Here the CDR3 reads CAIRGTDRVHNEQFF. CDR3 bases: TGTGCCATCAGGGGGACAGACAGGGTTCACAATGAGCAGTTCTTC.

This sequence joins TRBV6-7 and TRBJ1-1; D might be TRBD1 (5 bases). TRBV6-7 is labeled an ORF, and its function is uncertain. The CDR3 extends over 20 amino acids. V was cut by 2 bases and J by 0 bases, with 25 bases left in between. In DNA form, the CDR3 reads TGTGCCAGCAGTTACCCCATACGCCTACAGTTTAAGGGGATGAACACTGAAGCTTTCTTT. Its protein is CASSYPIRLQFKGMNTEAFF.

This chain uses TRBV29-1 with TRBJ2-1; tentatively, D is TRBD1 (6 bases). The germline V gene encodes CDR1 SQVTM and CDR2 ANQGSEA. V was pared by 6 bases and J by 5 bases, with 17 bases between. The length of the CDR3 is 14 residues. The CDR3 loop is CSVSGLEGDNEQFF. CDR3 sequence (DNA): TGCAGCGTCTCCGGCCTCGAGGGGGACAATGAGCAGTTCTTC.

This rearrangement joins TRBV2 to TRBJ2-5, with 10 positions matching TRBD1. Germline V gives CDR1 SNHLY, CDR2 FYNNEI. This CDR3 comprises 16 residues. The junction had 9 bases not matched to a gene; V was cut back by 6 bases and J by 2 bases. The chain's CDR3 is CASRRPGQGTQETQYF. Here the CDR3 DNA reads TGTGCCAGCAGGAGGCCGGGACAGGGGACACAAGAGACCCAGTACTTC.

In its sample, this clone was seen once. The genes are TRBV27 and TRBJ1-4, with D tentatively TRBD1 (6 bases). The CDR3 is made up of 14 amino acids. CDR1 is MNHEY, CDR2 SMNVEV, per germline (reference sequence). CDR3 nucleotides: TGTGCTTCAGGGGACACAGTGACCTTTGAAAAACTGTTTTTT. It codes for CASGDTVTFEKLFF.

V and J are TRBV9 and TRBJ1-2, with a tentative D call TRBD1 (6 bases). Germline V CDR1 and CDR2: SGDLS, YYNGEE. Trimming stripped 3 bases from V and 3 bases from J, with 18 bases between. The CDR3 extends over 16 amino acids. CDR3 residues: CASSAPETGFYYGYTF. Here the CDR3 DNA reads TGTGCCAGCAGCGCCCCCGAGACAGGCTTTTACTATGGCTACACCTTC.

This chain joins TRBV11-2 and TRBJ1-2, with D uncertain. This CDR3 has 13 residues. Germline V gene sequence: CDR1 SGHAT, CDR2 FQNNGV. The V end was cut by 2 bases, the J end by 3 bases, with 7 bases between. The CDR3 DNA follows: TGTGCCAGCAGCTTAAGACGGGACTATGGCTACACCTTC. Translating it yields CASSLRRDYGYTF.

This chain joins TRBV5-6 and TRBJ1-5, with D unresolved. V lost 0 bases and J lost 5, with 12 bases in between. The CDR3 has 15 residues. Per the germline V gene, CDR1 is SGHDT and CDR2 is YYEEEE. For the CDR3, the DNA is TGTGCCAGCAGCTTGGGAGGGTACCGGGATCAGCCCCAGCATTTT. Translated: CASSLGGYRDQPQHF.

The CDR3 loop reads CASSLYYEQYF. CDR3 bases: TGTGCCAGCAGCCTATACTACGAGCAGTACTTC. The chain is built from TRBV7-9 and TRBJ2-7, with D hard to call. CDR1 SEHNR and CDR2 FQNEAQ come from the germline V gene (reference sequence). The V and J ends lost 5 bases and 3 bases respectively, with 5 bases between them. The length of the CDR3 is 11 residues.

The genes are TRBV11-2 and TRBJ2-7, with D perhaps matching TRBD2 (5 bases). V lost 5 bases, J lost 2 bases, and 13 bases lay in between. The germline V gene encodes CDR1 SGHAT and CDR2 FQNNGV. The CDR3 runs to 14 residues. The CDR3 DNA is TGTGCCAGCAGCAAAACGGGGTCTACCTACGAGCAGTACTTC. Its translation is CASSKTGSTYEQYF.

The genes are TRBV19 and TRBJ2-3; no definite D call. The CDR3 covers 14 residues. Germline V lookup: CDR1 LNHDA, CDR2 SQIVND (reference sequence). V lost 4 bases and J lost 2, with 10 bases in between. CDR3: CASSTGHFTDTQYF. The CDR3 DNA reads as TGTGCCAGTAGTACGGGTCACTTCACAGATACGCAGTATTTT.

Comment on this clone: Other nucleotide sequences from this sample produce the same CDR3. V gene TRBV6-1 combines with J gene TRBJ1-2; D is unclear. Germline V CDR1 and CDR2: MNHNS, SASEGT. The length of the CDR3 is 13 residues. V was cut by 0 bases and J by 4 bases, with 6 bases left in between. This CDR3 is CASSEARGYGYTF. In nucleotides, the CDR3 is TGTGCCAGCAGTGAAGCAAGAGGCTATGGCTACACCTTC.

The V and J genes are TRBV9 and TRBJ1-2, with 10 bases that match TRBD1. CDR3 length equals 15 residues. V dropped 4 bases and J dropped 8; count of bases not matched to a gene: 11. CDR1 and CDR2 from the germline V gene are SGDLS and YYNGEE. The DNA of the CDR3 is TGTGCCAGCAGCACCCGGGACAGGGGCCTCTCCGGCTACACCTTC. Its translation: CASSTRDRGLSGYTF.

This rearrangement joins TRBV7-2 to TRBJ2-1; 10 bases agree with TRBD1. V lost 1 base, J lost 2 bases, and 2 bases stayed unmatched. The CDR3 contains 16 residues. Germline-derived CDR1 and CDR2 are SGHTA and FQGNSA. The CDR3 nucleotides read TGTGCCAGCAGCTTAGAAGGGACAGGGGCCTACAATGAGCAGTTCTTC. This codes for CASSLEGTGAYNEQFF.

J is TRBJ2-7 and V is TRBV5-1, with TRBD1 identical over 8 bases. The CDR3 loop spans 14 amino acids. CDR1 is SGHRS, CDR2 YFSETQ, per germline. With 4 bases clipped from V and 2 bases from J, the junction kept 5 bases outside the gene matches. CDR3 sequence (DNA): TGCGCCAGCAGCCCGGACAGGGCTGCCTACGAGCAGTACTTC. Translating it yields CASSPDRAAYEQYF.

The sample holds a few counts of this clone. The rearrangement joins TRBV6-5 to TRBJ2-7; TRBD2 matches 10 bases. J gave up 3 bases and V 0 bases, and 2 bases lay outside the gene matches. The CDR3 extends over 15 amino acids. Germline assignment: CDR1 MNHEY and CDR2 SVGAGI. The CDR3 reads CASSYSGLADYEQYF. In DNA form, the CDR3 reads TGTGCCAGCAGTTACTCCGGACTAGCGGACTACGAGCAGTACTTC.

CDR3 residues: CASTKGDTWNTEAFF. The CDR3 DNA reads as TGTGCCAGCACTAAAGGGGACACCTGGAACACTGAAGCTTTCTTT. The chain recombines TRBV6-5 with TRBJ1-1; D may be TRBD1 (6 bases). This CDR3 spans 15 amino acids. With 7 bases removed from V and 1 base from J, the gap between germline ends came to 16 bases. Germline CDR1 MNHEY, CDR2 SVGAGI.

The chain couples TRBV7-9 to TRBJ2-3, with a possible D match to TRBD2 (6 bases). The V end was cut by 10 bases, the J end by 2 bases, with 19 bases between. CDR3 length: 15 amino acids. Germline V gene data show CDR1 as SEHNR and CDR2 as FQNEAQ (reference sequence). The CDR3 spells CATPRIGGPTDTQYF. The CDR3 coding sequence is TGTGCCACCCCTAGGATCGGGGGTCCCACAGATACGCAGTATTTT.

V and J are TRBV6-1 and TRBJ2-1; D possibly corresponds to TRBD2 (6 bases). The CDR3 sequence is 14 residues long. Germline-derived CDR1 and CDR2 are MNHNS and SASEGT. Trimming removed 6 bases from V and 8 bases from J, with 17 bases in between. The CDR3 loop is CASRPTTSIYEQFF. The CDR3 DNA reads as TGTGCCAGCAGGCCAACTACTAGCATCTATGAGCAGTTCTTC.

The chain uses TRBV5-1 and TRBJ1-2; possible D gene TRBD1, 6 bases. Germline CDR1 reads SGHRS; CDR2 reads YFSETQ. Trimming shortened V by 4 bases and J by 2 bases, and 21 bases separated the two germline ends. CDR3 size: 17 residues. CDR3 loop: CASSNFRDILFNYGYTF. The DNA for the CDR3 is TGCGCCAGCAGCAACTTCCGGGACATACTCTTCAACTATGGCTACACCTTC.

The gene calls are TRBV27 and TRBJ2-2; 9 nucleotides align to TRBD2. Per germline, CDR1 MNHEY and CDR2 SMNVEV (reference sequence). The CDR3 runs 15 residues. Trimming removed 5 bases from V and 6 bases from J; junction bases left unmatched: 7. DNA of the CDR3: TGTGCCAGCAGTAGGGCTAGCGGGGCACCCGGGGAGCTGTTTTTT. Its translation is CASSRASGAPGELFF.

The V and J genes are TRBV27 and TRBJ1-1, with 7 nucleotides matching TRBD1. V lost 6 bases and J lost 4; bases outside the gene matches: 2. Germline V gene sequence: CDR1 MNHEY, CDR2 SMNVEV (reference sequence). The CDR3 runs 12 residues. CDR3 sequence (DNA): TGTGCCAGCAGCCGGACAGGCACTGAAGCTTTCTTT. Its protein product is CASSRTGTEAFF.

This clone was seen only once. The chain carries TRBV5-1 and TRBJ1-2; 8 bases match TRBD1. The length of the CDR3 is 13 residues. V trimming: 6 bases; J trimming: 3 bases; junction bases outside the gene matches: 4. Germline CDR1 SGHRS, CDR2 YFSETQ. The CDR3 here is CASTDRVDYGYTF. As DNA, the CDR3 is TGCGCCAGCACGGACAGGGTTGACTATGGCTACACCTTC.

V is TRBV19 and J is TRBJ1-2; 9 bases agree with TRBD1. CDR3 length: 15 residues. With V trimmed by 9 bases and J by 4 bases, 12 bases remained unmatched. CDR1 is LNHDA, CDR2 SQIVND, per germline (reference sequence). CDR3 sequence (DNA): TGTGCCAGCCAACAACCGGGACAGGGAAGCTATGGCTACACCTTC. Amino acids: CASQQPGQGSYGYTF.

This chain connects TRBV2 to TRBJ1-3; a weak D match, TRBD1 (5 bases). The CDR3 covers 14 residues. V lost 7 bases and J 0 bases, leaving 10 bases between the germline ends. Germline V lookup: CDR1 SNHLY, CDR2 FYNNEI. CDR3 sequence (DNA): TGTGCCAGCACCAGGGCCTTCTCTGGAAACACCATATATTTT. Protein sequence: CASTRAFSGNTIYF.

V gene TRBV9 combines with J gene TRBJ1-2; a weak D match, TRBD1 (5 bases). Trimming pared 4 bases from V and 4 bases from J, leaving 35 bases between. Germline CDR1 SGDLS, CDR2 YYNGEE. The CDR3 length is 21 residues. CDR3 coding DNA: TGTGCCAGCAGCACAACACTGATCCCCCGGGACTCCCCCGGGGGGTTCTATGGCTACACCTTC. Its protein is CASSTTLIPRDSPGGFYGYTF.

This CDR3 reads CATSRLQGESEKLFF. In DNA, the CDR3 is TGTGCCACCAGCAGATTACAGGGAGAGAGTGAAAAACTGTTTTTT. The chain has TRBV15 and TRBJ1-4, with D possibly being TRBD1 (6 bases). The germline V gene has CDR1 LNHNV and CDR2 YYDKDF (reference sequence). Trimming pared 2 bases from V and 7 bases from J, leaving 14 bases between. This CDR3 spans 15 amino acids.

This chain links TRBV5-6 with TRBJ2-1, with 9 positions matching TRBD1. The CDR3 spans 15 residues. Germline CDR1 and CDR2: SGHDT and YYEEEE. The junction had 9 bases not matched to a gene; V was cut back by 4 bases and J by 7 bases. Written as DNA, the CDR3 is TGTGCCAGCAGCGTGACAGGGGGTAAGGGTAATGAGCAGTTCTTC. Protein product: CASSVTGGKGNEQFF.

The chain combines TRBV14 with TRBJ2-1; 11 nucleotides match TRBD2. V shed 2 bases and J 1 base; nucleotides not matched to a gene: 4. This CDR3 is 17 amino acids long. Germline values: CDR1 SGHDN, CDR2 FVKESK. The CDR3 sequence: CASSQMGLADSYNEQFF. The CDR3 DNA sequence: TGTGCCAGCAGCCAAATGGGACTAGCGGATTCCTACAATGAGCAGTTCTTC.

The J gene is TRBJ2-5, the V gene TRBV11-2; TRBD2 is a possible D gene (5 bases). The CDR3 runs 16 residues. CDR1 SGHAT and CDR2 FQNNGV come from the germline V gene. Trimming stripped 1 base from V and 2 bases from J, with 14 bases between. This chain's CDR3 is CASSLGARAGQETQYF. CDR3 nucleotide sequence: TGTGCCAGCAGCTTAGGAGCGAGGGCCGGGCAAGAGACCCAGTACTTC.